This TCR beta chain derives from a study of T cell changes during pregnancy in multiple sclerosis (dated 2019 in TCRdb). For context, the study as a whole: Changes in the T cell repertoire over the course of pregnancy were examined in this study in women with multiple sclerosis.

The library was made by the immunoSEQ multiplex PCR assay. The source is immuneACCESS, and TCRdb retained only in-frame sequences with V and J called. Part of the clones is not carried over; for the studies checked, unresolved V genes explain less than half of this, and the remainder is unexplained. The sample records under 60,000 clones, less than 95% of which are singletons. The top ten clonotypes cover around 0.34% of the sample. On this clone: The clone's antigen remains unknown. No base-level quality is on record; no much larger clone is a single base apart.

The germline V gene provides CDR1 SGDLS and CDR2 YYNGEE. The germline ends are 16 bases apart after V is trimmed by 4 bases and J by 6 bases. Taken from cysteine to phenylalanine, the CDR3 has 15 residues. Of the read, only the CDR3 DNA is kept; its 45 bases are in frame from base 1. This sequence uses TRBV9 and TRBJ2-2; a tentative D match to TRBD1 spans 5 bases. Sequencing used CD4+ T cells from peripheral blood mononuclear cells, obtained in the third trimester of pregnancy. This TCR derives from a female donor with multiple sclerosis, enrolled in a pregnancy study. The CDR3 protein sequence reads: CASSPTQGVAGELFF. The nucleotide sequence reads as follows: TGTGCCAGCAGCCCCACCCAAGGGGTGGCCGGGGAGCTGTTTTTT.